These 30 T cell receptor beta chains were sequenced from one sample in a study of blood T cell repertoires in COVID-19. Clones were read by immunoSEQ multiplex PCR, and TCRdb kept only the in-frame ones, dropping some. The sample consists of a few hundred thousand clones, roughly 89% of them appearing once. Sequenced input: PBMCs or T cells enriched from blood (not recorded which). The receptors were sampled from a woman in her fifties or sixties who had been exposed to COVID-19.

The V gene is TRBV7-8, the J gene TRBJ1-2, with 8 bases that match TRBD1. Trimming removed 5 bases from V and 3 bases from J; junction bases left unmatched: 8. Germline values: CDR1 SGHVS, CDR2 FQNEAQ. This CDR3 is 15 amino acids long. The CDR3 DNA reads as TGTGCCAGCAGCCATCGGGACAGGCTGGACTATGGCTACACCTTC. Its protein product is CASSHRDRLDYGYTF.

The rearrangement joins TRBV6-5 to TRBJ2-7, with 11 bases matching TRBD2. Germline CDR1 and CDR2: MNHEY and SVGAGI. The CDR3 totals 14 residues. J was trimmed by 4 bases and V by 11 bases; bases with no gene match: 10. The CDR3 reads CAGFSGGAWYEQYF. CDR3 nucleotide sequence: TGTGCCGGATTTAGCGGGGGGGCCTGGTACGAGCAGTACTTC.

The chain uses TRBV5-1 and TRBJ2-5, with TRBD2 as a possible D gene (5 bases). V lost 3 bases to trimming and J lost 1 base, with 10 bases between them. This CDR3 is built from 14 residues. Germline V gene data show CDR1 as SGHRS and CDR2 as YFSETQ. CDR3 residues: CASSSGNPQETQYF. In DNA, the CDR3 is TGCGCCAGCAGCTCCGGGAACCCCCAAGAGACCCAGTACTTC.

The rearrangement links TRBV28 to TRBJ1-3; no clear D. Per germline, CDR1 MDHEN and CDR2 SYDVKM. Deletions cut 5 bases from V and 5 bases from J, with 7 bases between. There are 12 residues in the CDR3. DNA of the CDR3: TGTGCCAGCAGTGACACGAGAAACACCATATATTTT. It is translated as CASSDTRNTIYF. The whole variable domain, remainder taken from reference TRBV28 and TRBJ1-3, is DVKVTQSSRYLVKRTGEKVFLECVQDMDHENMFWYRQDPGLGLRLIYFSYDVKMKEKGDIPEGYSVSREKKERFSLILESASTNQTSMYLCASSDTRNTIYFGEGSWLTVV.

J is TRBJ2-5 and V is TRBV7-9; 16 bases are a match to TRBD2. The ends lost 5 bases at V and 4 bases at J; junction bases unmatched: 7. Germline CDR1 reads SEHNR; CDR2 reads FQNEAQ (reference sequence). The CDR3 consists of 17 residues. The CDR3 nucleotides read TGTGCCAGCAGCCCGGGGACTAGCGGGGGGGCCGGAGAGACCCAGTACTTC. Translation gives CASSPGTSGGAGETQYF. The entire variable domain, with the rest obtained from reference TRBV7-9 and TRBJ2-5, is as follows: DTGVSQNPRHKITKRGQNVTFRCDPISEHNRLYWYRQTLGQGPEFLTYFQNEAQLEKSRLLSDRFSAERPKGSFSTLEIQRTEQGDSAMYLCASSPGTSGGAGETQYFGPGTRLLVL.

The V call is TRBV27, the J call TRBJ1-1, with 9 positions matching TRBD1. The CDR3 length is 15 residues. V was pared by 7 bases and J by 0 bases, with 6 bases of the junction left unmatched. Germline CDR1 reads MNHEY; CDR2 reads SMNVEV (reference sequence). CDR3 sequence (DNA): TGTGCCAGCAAAGAACAGGGGGCTATGAACACTGAAGCTTTCTTT. This codes for CASKEQGAMNTEAFF.

This clone was seen only once. The chain combines TRBV4-1 with TRBJ2-5; 9 bases line up with TRBD1. Trimming removed 4 bases from V and 4 bases from J; junction bases left unmatched: 7. CDR3 size: 15 residues. Germline CDR1 is MGHRA and CDR2 is YSYEKL. CDR3 loop: CASSPLTGGRETQYF. CDR3 nucleotide sequence: TGCGCCAGCAGCCCCTTAACAGGGGGCAGAGAGACCCAGTACTTC.

The chain is built from TRBV9 and TRBJ1-4; D uncertain. V was pared by 0 bases and J by 2 bases, with 5 bases between. The germline V gene has CDR1 SGDLS and CDR2 YYNGEE. The CDR3 covers 14 residues. The CDR3 nucleotides read TGTGCCAGCAGCGTAGGTTCTACTAATGAAAAACTGTTTTTT. Its protein is CASSVGSTNEKLFF.

The genes are TRBV6-1 and TRBJ1-5; D possibly corresponds to TRBD1 (5 bases). The V and J ends lost 3 bases and 10 bases respectively, with 13 bases between them. Germline V lookup: CDR1 MNHNS, CDR2 SASEGT. The CDR3 contains 13 residues. In DNA, the CDR3 is TGTGCCAGCAGTGAGGCTACGGGGGATCCCCAGCATTTT. Its translation: CASSEATGDPQHF.

The J gene is TRBJ2-2, the V gene TRBV30; 7 positions match TRBD1. This CDR3 has 16 residues. CDR1 and CDR2 (germline): GTSNPN, SVGIG (reference sequence). Trimming cost V 0 bases and J 1 base; bases outside gene matches: 5. Written as DNA, the CDR3 is TGTGCCTGGAGTGTTACAGGGGCTTGGAACACCGGGGAGCTGTTTTTT. Amino acid sequence: CAWSVTGAWNTGELFF.

This chain connects TRBV29-1 to TRBJ2-5, with 10 nucleotides matching TRBD1. The CDR3 sequence is 17 residues long. With 4 bases clipped from V and 5 bases from J, the junction kept 16 bases outside the gene matches. The germline V gene has CDR1 SQVTM and CDR2 ANQGSEA. CDR3 region: CSVAISNRQGAGETQYF. The CDR3 DNA reads as TGCAGCGTTGCCATCTCGAACCGACAGGGGGCAGGGGAGACCCAGTACTTC.

The chain joins TRBV28 to TRBJ2-2; 8 bases match TRBD1. Germline assignment: CDR1 MDHEN and CDR2 SYDVKM. There are 14 residues in the CDR3. After removal of 11 bases from V and 2 bases from J, the junction contained 7 bases not matched to a gene. CDR3: CAGATGANTGELFF. In DNA form, the CDR3 reads TGTGCCGGGGCGACAGGGGCCAACACCGGGGAGCTGTTTTTT.

This sequence joins TRBV5-1 and TRBJ1-2; possibly TRBD1 for D (6 bases). Germline lookup yields CDR1 SGHRS and CDR2 YFSETQ. V shed 2 bases and J shed 4 bases, with 18 bases lying between them. The CDR3 totals 16 residues. The CDR3 nucleotides are TGCGCCAGCAGCTTTAACCCCCTGACAGGAGTCTATGGCTACACCTTC. Amino acids: CASSFNPLTGVYGYTF.

In the case of this clone: The same CDR3 also results from other DNA sequences found in this sample. V gene TRBV30 combines with J gene TRBJ2-5, with D perhaps matching TRBD2 (7 bases). The germline V gene has CDR1 GTSNPN and CDR2 SVGIG (reference sequence). V shed 0 bases and J shed 5 bases, with 13 bases lying between them. The CDR3 spans 14 residues. The CDR3 DNA reads TGTGCCTGGAGTGTACGGGGGGCGCGGGAGACCCAGTACTTC. It specifies CAWSVRGARETQYF. The full variable domain, its missing parts supplied by reference TRBV30 and TRBJ2-5, is SQTIHQWPATLVQPVGSPLSLECTVEGTSNPNLYWYRQAAGRGLQLLFYSVGIGQISSEVPQNLSASRPQDRQFILSSKKLLLSDSGFYLCAWSVRGARETQYFGPGTRLLVL.

The chain links TRBV3-1 (or the pseudogene TRBV3-2) to TRBJ1-3; maybe TRBD1 (5 bases). This CDR3 comprises 18 residues. The V end lost 0 bases, the J end lost 0 bases, and 15 bases lay between the germline ends. The germline gives CDR1 LGHDT, CDR2 YNNKEL (reference sequence). As DNA, the CDR3 is TGTGCCAGCAGCCAAGAGTTGGGGGGTGGGCTCTCTGGAAACACCATATATTTT. Amino acids: CASSQELGGGLSGNTIYF.

This chain connects TRBV6-5 to TRBJ1-2; a weak D match, TRBD1 (5 bases). Trimming shortened V by 4 bases and J by 2 bases, and 14 bases separated the two germline ends. The CDR3 totals 15 residues. The germline V gene encodes CDR1 MNHEY and CDR2 SVGAGI. The CDR3 DNA is TGTGCCAGCAGTTCCGCCAGGGTCCTGAACTATGGCTACACCTTC. Encoded protein: CASSSARVLNYGYTF.

V usage is TRBV7-9 and J usage is TRBJ2-1; 9 bases fit TRBD2. The junction had 10 bases not matched to a gene; V was cut back by 5 bases and J by 8 bases. Germline assignment: CDR1 SEHNR and CDR2 FQNEAQ (reference sequence). This CDR3 spans 15 amino acids. The CDR3 DNA reads TGTGCCAGCAGCGGTCCGGGACTAGCTTTCTATGAGCAGTTCTTC. Its protein is CASSGPGLAFYEQFF.

The chain links TRBV6-1 to TRBJ2-7, with 10 bases aligning to TRBD1. Trimming removed 1 base from V and 9 bases from J; junction bases left unmatched: 12. The CDR3 runs 16 residues. CDR1 is MNHNS and CDR2 is SASEGT in the germline V gene. The CDR3 DNA reads as TGTGCCAGCAGTGAAGGTCGGGGGACAGGGGTTAGTATGCAGTACTTC. Its translation is CASSEGRGTGVSMQYF.

The V call is TRBV28, the J call TRBJ1-6; D remains ambiguous. V was clipped by 6 bases and J by 5 bases, with 14 bases between them. Germline V gene data show CDR1 as MDHEN and CDR2 as SYDVKM. The length of the CDR3 is 15 residues. CDR3 sequence: CASSFGGQNNSPLHF. In nucleotides, the CDR3 is TGTGCCAGCAGCTTCGGCGGGCAGAATAATTCACCCCTCCACTTT.

Note on this clone: Mismatch with germline at one junction end may stem from a read error. The chain has TRBV7-7 and TRBJ2-2, with 10 bases aligning to TRBD1. The germline V gene encodes CDR1 SSHAT and CDR2 FNYEAQ (reference sequence). CDR3 length: 20 residues. CDR3 DNA sequence: TGTGCTAGCAGCTTAAGCTTCGGGCGGGGACAGGGGACGAACACCGGGGAGCTGTTTTTT. This gives the protein CASSLSFGRGQGTNTGELFF.

The rearrangement links TRBV5-4 to TRBJ2-7; 7 bases fit TRBD1. Germline V gene data show CDR1 as SGHNT and CDR2 as YYREEE (reference sequence). V shed 0 bases, J shed 5 bases, and the junction held 14 bases outside the gene matches. The CDR3 has 17 amino acids. The CDR3 region has the DNA TGTGCCAGCAGCTTGGAACTTTACAGGGGCGGTCGGAACGAGCAGTACTTC. Its translation: CASSLELYRGGRNEQYF.

The chain carries TRBV5-6 and TRBJ1-2, with D possibly TRBD1 on 5 matching bases. Trimming shortened V by 3 bases and J by 7 bases, and 16 bases separated the two germline ends. The CDR3 totals 14 residues. From germline, CDR1 is SGHDT and CDR2 YYEEEE. The CDR3 loop is CASSYRQRFSGYTF. DNA for the CDR3: TGTGCCAGCAGCTACCGACAGAGGTTCAGTGGCTACACCTTC.

The rearrangement uses TRBV6-1 and TRBJ2-3, with unresolved D. CDR1 and CDR2 from the germline V gene are MNHNS and SASEGT. This CDR3 region has 12 residues. V was trimmed by 3 bases and J by 5 bases, leaving 6 bases between them. CDR3 DNA: TGTGCCAGCAGTGAGTATATAGATACGCAGTATTTT. Translated, it gives CASSEYIDTQYF.

This chain connects TRBV5-1 to TRBJ2-6; TRBD1 aligns across 8 bases. CDR3 length equals 21 residues. V was clipped by 0 bases and J by 0 bases; unmatched bases: 14. Germline CDR1 is SGHRS and CDR2 is YFSETQ. CDR3 protein: CASSLGDRQGASRSGANVLTF. CDR3 nucleotide sequence: TGCGCCAGCAGCTTGGGGGATCGGCAGGGGGCCTCACGCTCTGGGGCCAACGTCCTGACTTTC.

V and J are TRBV29-1 and TRBJ1-2; 8 positions agree with TRBD1. V lost 7 bases to trimming and J lost 3 bases; unmatched junction nucleotides: 4. This CDR3 contains 12 residues. CDR1 is SQVTM, CDR2 ANQGSEA, per germline. Here the CDR3 reads CSDSQGDYGYTF. The CDR3 DNA follows: TGCAGCGACTCACAGGGGGACTATGGCTACACCTTC.

This rearrangement joins TRBV5-1 to TRBJ1-4; TRBD1 is a possible D gene (6 bases). V shed 4 bases and J shed 7 bases, with 14 bases lying between them. Germline CDR1 reads SGHRS; CDR2 reads YFSETQ. This CDR3 has 14 residues. In DNA, the CDR3 is TGCGCCAGCAGCCCGGGAATAGGGGGTGAAAAACTGTTTTTT. Translating it yields CASSPGIGGEKLFF.

DNA of the CDR3: TGTGCCAGCTCACCCGCGGGGGAATACTACGAGCAGTACTTC. Its protein is CASSPAGEYYEQYF. This chain uses TRBV18 with TRBJ2-7; 7 bases line up with TRBD2. The CDR3 sequence is 14 residues long. Losses at the gene ends were 3 bases for V and 3 bases for J; bases not matched to a gene: 5. Germline CDR1 and CDR2: KGHSH and LQKENI.

J is TRBJ2-3 and V is TRBV7-2, with 11 bases identical to TRBD2. The germline CDR1 and CDR2 sequences are SGHTA and FQGNSA. The CDR3 covers 14 residues. V trimming: 6 bases; J trimming: 6 bases; junction bases outside the gene matches: 5. The CDR3 DNA is TGTGCCAGCAGGGTAGCGGGGGGGCCGGATACGCAGTATTTT. Translating gives CASRVAGGPDTQYF.

This clone has only a few counts. The chain carries TRBV28 and TRBJ1-2, with 7 bases fitting TRBD1. Germline assignment: CDR1 MDHEN and CDR2 SYDVKM. With V trimmed by 10 bases and J by 5 bases, 7 bases remained unmatched. The CDR3 extends over 12 amino acids. For the CDR3, the DNA is TGTGCCACGCAAGGGGGCAGTTATGGCTACACCTTC. Protein: CATQGGSYGYTF.

In its sample, this clone was seen a few times. The chain couples TRBV6-2 or TRBV6-3 to TRBJ2-7; 7 bases are shared with TRBD1. The CDR3 covers 15 residues. CDR1 is MNHEY, CDR2 SVGEGT, per germline. V shed 4 bases and J 4 bases; nucleotides not matched to a gene: 10. The CDR3 coding sequence is TGTGCCAGCAGTTCCCCTAATCGACAGGGATACGAGCAGTACTTC. Translating it yields CASSSPNRQGYEQYF.